This T cell receptor beta chain was captured by sequencing in a study of regulatory T cells in long-lasting Graves disease (dated by TCRdb to the early 2020s). Regarding the study in general: Persistent Graves' disease was defined as antithyroid drug treatment for over 5 years with persistently positive TSH receptor autoantibodies. Persistent Graves' disease patients were compared with newly diagnosed Graves' disease patients by peripheral blood TCR sequencing and RNA sequencing. The study took place in China and was registered as a clinical trial. Antithyroid drugs had been taken for approximately 9.7 years on average by persistent Graves' disease patients in the clinical cohort. A total of approximately 35 samples were covered by TCR sequencing, comprising some 13 persistent and around 20 newly diagnosed Graves' disease patients. Here is what the overall study found, with its caveats: As a limitation, the authors acknowledged that the small sample size may reduce accuracy. Preferential use of TRBV28, TRBJ1-2 and TRBJ2-5 was observed in persistent disease, whereas TRBV20-1 and TRBJ2-1 were favored in newly diagnosed disease. Compared with newly diagnosed patients, persistent Graves' disease patients had lower TCR Shannon entropy and fewer highly expanded clones, which suggests clonal expansion. Because the primary lesion, thyroid tissue, could not be accessed, the study looked at peripheral blood alone. Only the TCR beta chain was sequenced and analyzed. More public clonotypes were shared among persistent patients (under 3,000) than among newly diagnosed patients (roughly 1,000).

This clonotype was detected a few times. Its antigen is currently not known. Per-base quality was not reported, and no clone a single base away is much larger than it. The CDR3 numbers 17 residues from cysteine through phenylalanine. Only the CDR3 DNA stays, 51 bases, in frame from base 1. Germline trimming: 0 bases from V, 0 bases from J; junction bases outside gene matches: 8. For CDR1 and CDR2, the germline V gene (reference sequence) lists DFQATT and SNEGSKA. The time point label here, explained by the study, means: persistent/refractory GD, antithyroid drugs over 5 years with positive TRAb. For both TCR sequencing and RNA sequencing, RNA was extracted from PBMCs using TRIzol. Graves' disease was diagnosed according to American Thyroid Association guidelines. Recruitment of patients was carried out at an endocrinology department in Xi'an, China. Each patient gave approximately 10 milliliters of peripheral blood, collected in an EDTA anticoagulant tube. Ficoll Paque Plus density gradient separation was used to isolate PBMCs, and no additional T cell sorting was done. An Agilent 2100 Bioanalyzer and agarose gel were used to check RNA quality, and a NanoDrop 2000 was used to measure RNA concentration.

Library construction relied on multiplex PCR. The sequencer listed for this sample is Illumina HiSeq 4000. iRepertoire HTBI primers and Arm-PCR amplification of CDR3 regions were used to construct TCR beta libraries. Before sequencing, the PCR products went through gel purification. From the authors' description of their analysis: A total of around 66 TRBV and 14 TRBJ segments were identified across samples and were used for gene usage analysis of CDR3 amino acid clonotypes. Filtered high-quality paired reads were merged into contigs using COPE and FqMerger. Contigs were aligned with BLAST to IMGT TRBV, TRBD and TRBJ reference genes, and CDR3 was defined per IMGT. Any clonotype with a frequency above 0.1% was classified as a highly expanded clone. Shannon entropy served as the measure of repertoire diversity, while the Gini coefficient captured V-J evenness. Public clonotypes were defined as clonotypes shared by more than one individual. TCRdb itself trimmed the public reads at Q25 with fastp, ran MiXCR and retained productive beta chains. A single entry per CDR3 protein holds the most common genes and DNA from its merged rows. For this entry, the V and J calls and clone size follow TCRdb and not the study's own pipeline. The sample table lists hundreds of thousands of distinct CDR3 sequences, roughly 30% of them with a count of one. The top ten hold around 42% of the sample.

This clonotype originated in a female donor with Graves disease. This specimen consisted of peripheral blood mononuclear cells (PBMCs), obtained when the disease was refractory, from a patient treated with antithyroid drugs. The chain employs TRBV20-1 and TRBJ1-5, with 7 central nucleotides matching TRBD1. The nucleotide sequence reads TGCAGTGCTAGAGACACCGACAGGGCCGCTAGCAATCAGCCCCAGCATTTT. Its protein is CSARDTDRAASNQPQHF.